Given below is one T cell receptor (beta chain) in context. Its cognate antigen has yet to be identified. Qualities for individual bases were not recorded, and no much larger clone is one base off. TCR beta CDR3 regions were amplified from RNA transcripts for repertoire sequencing. HTBI primers and the Qiagen OneStep RT-PCR kit were used in a first-round RT-PCR, which was followed by a second-round multiplex PCR, size selection and purification. The libraries underwent paired-end sequencing with 100 bp reads on an Illumina HiSeq2000. On the study's bioinformatics: SOAPnuke was used to process the reads, removing any read that contained adapters or uncalled bases, had a mean Phred below 15, or lacked an exact match to the constant primer or identifier. COPE v1.2.5 was used to merge the high-quality paired reads. Clonotypes were defined as unique nucleotide sequences and were aligned to IMGT TRB V, D and J references using MiTCR v1.1. Analysis was restricted to V-J combinations with a frequency above 0.0001, which covered roughly 99% of repertoires. For each V-J combination, a TCR clonal expansion and chaos score was defined as the ratio of F50 clonal expansion to chaos observed in the TCRdist matrix. Features were reduced by Welch's t-statistics and random forest to more than 10 V-J combinations, which fed a naive Bayes classifier. The similarity between thyroid and blood repertoires was quantified using the Morisita-Horn index. TCRdb trimmed the raw reads at Q25, called clones with MiXCR and kept productive beta chains. Rows with a matching CDR3 protein are joined into one entry that keeps the most common DNA and genes. These V and J calls rely on TCRdb rather than the paper's analysis. The sample table lists about 1.1 million distinct CDR3 sequences, 35% to 40% of them with a count of one. 11% of the sample is held by the ten biggest clonotypes.

V is cut by 7 bases and J by 8 bases, and the space between the germline ends is 15 bases. Including cysteine and phenylalanine, the CDR3 has 13 amino acids. Of all the DNA, just the CDR3 is kept, 39 bases in frame from base 1. As encoded in the germline V gene (reference sequence), CDR1 is SEHNR while CDR2 is FQNEAQ. This record comes from a study of Graves' ophthalmopathy and Graves' hyperthyroidism (dated by TCRdb to 2016 to 2019). Background on the whole study: Hyperthyroidism was defined as stable when no progression to ophthalmopathy occurred within 18 months of follow-up. To tell Graves' ophthalmopathy apart from Graves' hyperthyroidism, and to predict which patients would progress to ophthalmopathy, the study relied on TCR beta repertoire signatures. In total, under 150 blood samples were TCR-sequenced: 40 to 45 ophthalmopathy, under 85 hyperthyroidism and 17 hyperthyroidism-to-ophthalmopathy patients. To explore V-J signatures that separate ophthalmopathy from hyperthyroidism, a discovery set of 95 to 100 patients was enrolled, consisting of about 45 with ophthalmopathy and approximately 57 with stable hyperthyroidism. For independent validation, a separate cohort was made up of around 19 hyperthyroidism patients plus 17 patients who later progressed from hyperthyroidism to ophthalmopathy. T-cell repertoires of thyroid tissue and blood were compared in over 5 hyperthyroidism patients. Once sampling was done, hyperthyroidism patients were given methimazole at a starting dose of 30 mg daily, while ophthalmopathy patients were given high-dose intravenous methylprednisolone. The full study reports these points: The 13-signature model separated ophthalmopathy from stable hyperthyroidism with 87.88% sensitivity and about 84% specificity in cross-validation, and 80%/75% in the test set. No statistical method was used to predetermine the sample size, and group allocation was not hidden from the investigators. In validation, the model predicted ophthalmopathy progression with more than 70% sensitivity and approximately 78% specificity; 12 predicted patients were CT-confirmed with GO in a median of 6.5 months. Among expanded thyroid clonotypes with frequency above 0.001, most also showed up in blood, which suggests that blood repertoires may reflect the thyroid immune response.

The hyperthyroidism patients were 18 to 65 years old and newly diagnosed, with a disease duration of less than 2 months. Patients with other autoimmune diseases, uncontrolled infections, pregnancy or lactation were excluded. Diagnosis relied on clinical symptoms, serum thyroxine, TRAb, thyroid ultrasound and orbital computed tomography. Total RNA was extracted using Trizol reagent, and RNA quality was checked on an Agilent 2100 Bioanalyzer. The clonotype was recovered from an adult man with Graves' hyperthyroidism. The rearrangement joined TRBV7-9 to TRBJ1-3; the D gene is unclear. The sequenced sample consisted of peripheral blood or thyroid tissue (not recorded which). For the CDR3, the sequence is CASTATDVDTIYF. The DNA sequence is as follows: TGTGCCAGCACCGCCACGGACGTAGACACCATATATTTT.